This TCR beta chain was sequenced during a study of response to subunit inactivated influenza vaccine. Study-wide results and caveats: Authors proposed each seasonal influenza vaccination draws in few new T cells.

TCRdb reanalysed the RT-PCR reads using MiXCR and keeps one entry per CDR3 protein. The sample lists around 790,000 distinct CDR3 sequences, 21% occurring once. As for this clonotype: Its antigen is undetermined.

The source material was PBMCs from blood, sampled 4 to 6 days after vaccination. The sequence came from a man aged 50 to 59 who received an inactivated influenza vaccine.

The CDR3 sequence: CASSLGSLPYEQYF. The DNA of the CDR3 is TGTGCCAGCAGCTTAGGCAGCCTACCCTACGAGCAGTACTTC. The rearrangement links TRBV7-2 to TRBJ2-7; D unresolved. Looked up from germline, CDR1 is SGHTA and CDR2 is FQGNSA. The CDR3 runs to 14 residues. V was trimmed by 1 base and J by 2 bases, leaving 9 bases between them.